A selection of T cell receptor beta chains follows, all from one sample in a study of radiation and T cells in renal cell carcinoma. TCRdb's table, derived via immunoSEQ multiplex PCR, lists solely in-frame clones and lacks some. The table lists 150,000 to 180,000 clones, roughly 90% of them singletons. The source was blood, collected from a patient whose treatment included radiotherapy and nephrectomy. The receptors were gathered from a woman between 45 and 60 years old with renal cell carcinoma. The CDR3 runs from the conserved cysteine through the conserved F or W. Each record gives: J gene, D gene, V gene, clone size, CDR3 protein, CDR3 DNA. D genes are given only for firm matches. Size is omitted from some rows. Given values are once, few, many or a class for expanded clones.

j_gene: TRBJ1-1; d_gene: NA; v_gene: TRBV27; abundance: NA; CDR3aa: CASSLSRGLTNTEAFF; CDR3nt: TGTGCCAGCAGTTTATCGAGGGGCCTTACGAACACTGAAGCTTTCTTT
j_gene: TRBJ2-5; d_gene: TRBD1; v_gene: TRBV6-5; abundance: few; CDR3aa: CASSGTGGRKTQYF; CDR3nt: TGTGCCAGCAGCGGGACAGGGGGCCGAAAGACCCAGTACTTC
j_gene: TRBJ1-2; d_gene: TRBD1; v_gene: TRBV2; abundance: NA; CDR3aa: CASSTVGTGGWNGYTF; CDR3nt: TGTGCCAGCAGTACCGTCGGGACAGGGGGCTGGAATGGCTACACCTTC
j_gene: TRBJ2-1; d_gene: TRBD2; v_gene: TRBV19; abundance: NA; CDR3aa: CASSTQTSGYQFF; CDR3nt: TGTGCCAGTAGTACCCAGACTAGCGGCTATCAGTTCTTC
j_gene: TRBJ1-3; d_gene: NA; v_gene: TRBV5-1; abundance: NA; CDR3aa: CASSLGLDSRNTIYF; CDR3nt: TGCGCCAGCAGCTTGGGGCTAGACAGCCGAAACACCATATATTTT
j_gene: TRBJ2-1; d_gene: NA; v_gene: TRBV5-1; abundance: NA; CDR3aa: CASSSEPGSYNEQFF; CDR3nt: TGCGCCAGCAGTTCGGAGCCCGGCTCCTACAATGAGCAGTTCTTC
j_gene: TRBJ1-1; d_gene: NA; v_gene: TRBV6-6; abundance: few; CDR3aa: CASSYRQGKNTEAFF; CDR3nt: TGTGCCAGCAGTTACCGCCAGGGGAAGAACACTGAAGCTTTCTTT
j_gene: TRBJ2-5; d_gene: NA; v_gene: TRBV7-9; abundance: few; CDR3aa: CASSLEGFQYF; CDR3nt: TGTGCCAGCAGCTTAGAGGGCTTCCAGTACTTC
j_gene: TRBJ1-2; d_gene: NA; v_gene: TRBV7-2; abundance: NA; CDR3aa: CASSLTGYGYTF; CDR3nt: TGTGCCAGCAGCTTAACAGGGTATGGCTACACCTTC
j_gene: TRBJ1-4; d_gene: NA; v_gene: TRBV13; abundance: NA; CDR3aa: CASSFPTRGRPREKLFF; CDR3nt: TGTGCCAGCAGTTTCCCCACCCGCGGACGGCCAAGGGAAAAACTGTTTTTT
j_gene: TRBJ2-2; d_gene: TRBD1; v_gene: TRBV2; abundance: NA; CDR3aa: CASSDGTGGFDTGELFF; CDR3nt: TGTGCCAGCAGTGATGGGACAGGGGGCTTCGACACCGGGGAGCTGTTTTTT
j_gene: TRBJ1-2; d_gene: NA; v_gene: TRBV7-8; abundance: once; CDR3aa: CASSLAGGAPIYGYTF; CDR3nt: TGTGCCAGCAGCTTAGCGGGGGGCGCTCCGATCTATGGCTACACCTTC
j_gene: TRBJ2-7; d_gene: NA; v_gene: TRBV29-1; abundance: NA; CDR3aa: CSVEDQPSKGYEQYF; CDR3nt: TGCAGCGTTGAAGATCAACCCTCCAAGGGTTACGAGCAGTACTTC
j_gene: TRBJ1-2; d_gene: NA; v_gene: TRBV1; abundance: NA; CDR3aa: CTSSQGTAVGGYTF; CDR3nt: TGCACCAGCAGCCAAGGGACCGCCGTGGGAGGCTACACCTTC
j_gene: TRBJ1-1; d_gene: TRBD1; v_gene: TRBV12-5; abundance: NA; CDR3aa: CASGLGTGLVFVQAFF; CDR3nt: TGTGCTAGTGGTTTGGGGACAGGGTTGGTATTCGTGCAAGCTTTCTTT
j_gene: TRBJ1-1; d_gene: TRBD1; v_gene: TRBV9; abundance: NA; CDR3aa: CASSVGFSGTGGPTEAFF; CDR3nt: TGTGCCAGCAGCGTAGGATTCTCGGGGACAGGGGGACCCACTGAAGCTTTCTTT
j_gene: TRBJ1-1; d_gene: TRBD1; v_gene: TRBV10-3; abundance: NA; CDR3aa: CAISEYRGDTEAFF; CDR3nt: TGTGCCATCAGTGAGTACAGGGGGGACACTGAAGCTTTCTTT
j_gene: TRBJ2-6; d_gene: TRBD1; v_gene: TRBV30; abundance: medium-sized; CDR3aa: CASGTGSGANVLTF; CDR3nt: TGTGCCTCGGGGACAGGCTCTGGGGCCAACGTCCTGACTTTC
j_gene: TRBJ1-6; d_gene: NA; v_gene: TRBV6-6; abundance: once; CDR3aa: CASSPDGGISPLHF; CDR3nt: TGTGCCAGCAGCCCGGACGGGGGGATTTCACCCCTCCACTTT
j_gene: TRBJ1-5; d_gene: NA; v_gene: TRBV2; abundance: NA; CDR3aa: CASNSQGLNQPQHF; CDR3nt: TGTGCCAGCAATAGTCAGGGTTTAAATCAGCCCCAGCATTTT